What follows are 29 T cell receptor beta chains derived from one specimen sequenced in a study of T cell changes during pregnancy in multiple sclerosis. Some clones are missing from TCRdb's copy, which holds only in-frame ones; the method was immunoSEQ multiplex PCR. The sample includes 70,000 or so clones, about 92% of them seen just once. The source material was peripheral blood, sampled in the third trimester of pregnancy. All receptors derive from a female donor in good health, enrolled as a control in a pregnancy study.

This chain joins TRBV9 and TRBJ1-6, with 7 bases identical to TRBD1. V lost 0 bases, J lost 8 bases, and 5 bases stayed unmatched. The CDR3 covers 15 residues. Germline-derived CDR1 and CDR2 are SGDLS and YYNGEE. DNA for the CDR3: TGTGCCAGCAGCGTAGATCCCACAGGGGATTCACCCCTCCACTTT. The encoded protein is CASSVDPTGDSPLHF.

V usage is TRBV7-9 and J usage is TRBJ1-1; D possibly corresponds to TRBD1 (6 bases). CDR1 is SEHNR, CDR2 FQNEAQ, per germline (reference sequence). Trimming took 2 bases from V and 1 from J, leaving 17 bases between them. This CDR3 comprises 17 residues. The CDR3 sequence is CASSLRGGRGKNTEAFF. The CDR3 nucleotides read TGTGCCAGCAGCTTACGGGGGGGCAGGGGAAAGAACACTGAAGCTTTCTTT.

This CDR3 reads CASSPGTALNQPQHF. CDR3 DNA sequence: TGCGCCAGCAGCCCTGGGACAGCACTAAATCAGCCCCAGCATTTT. The chain recombines TRBV5-1 with TRBJ1-5; 7 nucleotides agree with TRBD1. Germline CDR1 is SGHRS and CDR2 is YFSETQ. CDR3 length: 15 residues. Unmatched junction bases numbered 8, after V lost 4 bases and J lost 4 bases. The variable domain in full, completed from reference TRBV5-1 and TRBJ1-5, reads KAGVTQTPRYLIKTRGQQVTLSCSPISGHRSVSWYQQTPGQGLQFLFEYFSETQRNKGNFPGRFSGRQFSNSRSEMNVSTLELGDSALYLCASSPGTALNQPQHFGDGTRLSIL.

The gene calls are TRBV7-9 and TRBJ2-5, with D possibly matching TRBD1 (5 bases). This CDR3 contains 14 residues. V shed 5 bases and J shed 2 bases, with 12 bases lying between them. The V gene's germline CDR1 is SEHNR and CDR2 FQNEAQ (reference sequence). The CDR3 region is CASSRQTVQETQYF. DNA for the CDR3: TGTGCCAGCAGCCGACAGACCGTTCAAGAGACCCAGTACTTC.

This chain joins TRBV7-3 and TRBJ2-5; 11 nucleotides agree with TRBD2. CDR1 is SGHTA, CDR2 FQGTGA, per germline. The CDR3 extends over 16 amino acids. Trimming removed 1 base from V and 4 bases from J; junction bases left unmatched: 5. The CDR3 DNA follows: TGTGCCAGCAGCTTAAACCCTAGCGGGGGGCCAGAGACCCAGTACTTC. This sequence encodes CASSLNPSGGPETQYF.

This chain joins TRBV27 and TRBJ2-7; 9 bases are shared with TRBD1. The CDR3 spans 18 residues. Germline assignment: CDR1 MNHEY and CDR2 SMNVEV (reference sequence). V lost 3 bases to trimming and J lost 2 bases; unmatched junction nucleotides: 14. CDR3 bases: TGTGCCAGCAGTTTCCTATCGGTGGGACAGGGTGCCGCCTACGAGCAGTACTTC. Translation gives CASSFLSVGQGAAYEQYF.

The chain recombines TRBV7-9 with TRBJ2-2; possible D gene TRBD1, 6 bases. V shed 5 bases and J shed 5 bases, with 15 bases lying between them. Looked up from germline, CDR1 is SEHNR and CDR2 is FQNEAQ (reference sequence). The CDR3 contains 15 residues. The DNA of the CDR3 is TGTGCCAGCAGCCTCCCGACAGGCGGAACCGGGGAGCTGTTTTTT. This sequence encodes CASSLPTGGTGELFF.

This clone was recorded only once. The CDR3 here is CASSSGTSGGGTQYF. The CDR3 nucleotides are TGCGCCAGCAGCTCCGGGACTAGCGGGGGGGGGACCCAGTACTTC. This chain connects TRBV5-1 to TRBJ2-5; TRBD2 matches 16 bases. Per the germline V gene, CDR1 is SGHRS and CDR2 is YFSETQ. V was pared by 3 bases and J by 7 bases, with 3 bases of the junction left unmatched. CDR3 length: 15 residues.

The chain joins TRBV29-1 to TRBJ2-7; 11 bases map to TRBD1. V dropped 1 base and J dropped 4; count of bases not matched to a gene: 3. In germline, CDR1 is SQVTM, CDR2 ANQGSEA. The CDR3 length is 14 residues. Written as DNA, the CDR3 is TGCAGCGTTGAAGGGGACAGGGGGTCGTACGAGCAGTACTTC. Protein sequence: CSVEGDRGSYEQYF.

V and J are TRBV6-1 and TRBJ2-3; D call uncertain. The germline gives CDR1 MNHNS, CDR2 SASEGT. The germline V and J ends were trimmed by 0 bases and 4 bases, with 17 bases remaining between them. CDR3 length: 17 residues. CDR3 region: CASSEAGFRPPADTQYF. The CDR3 DNA is TGTGCCAGCAGTGAAGCGGGCTTCAGACCTCCCGCAGATACGCAGTATTTT.

The J gene is TRBJ1-2, the V gene TRBV21-1; the table assigns TRBD1, which was not confirmed against the DNA. TRBV21-1 is a documented pseudogene. The CDR3 covers 14 residues. The CDR3 loop is CASNRTPPNYGYTF. The CDR3 DNA reads as TGTGCCAGCAACAGGACACCTCCTAACTATGGCTACACCTTC.

J is TRBJ2-3 and V is TRBV4-2; 12 bases are a match to TRBD2. CDR1 and CDR2 (germline): LGHNA, YNFKEQ. The CDR3 length is 19 residues. With V trimmed by 1 base and J by 1 base, 9 bases remained unmatched. The CDR3 DNA sequence: TGTGCCAGCAGCCAAGGTCTACTAGCGGGAGGATCTGGCACAGATACGCAGTATTTT. Translation gives CASSQGLLAGGSGTDTQYF.

V is TRBV2 and J is TRBJ2-3, with 7 nucleotides matching TRBD1. V shed 6 bases, J shed 0 bases, and the junction held 6 bases outside the gene matches. Germline V gives CDR1 SNHLY, CDR2 FYNNEI. This CDR3 comprises 15 residues. CDR3 nucleotide sequence: TGTGCCAGCAGGGTACAGGGGCCCAGCACAGATACGCAGTATTTT. Translating gives CASRVQGPSTDTQYF. Looking up the rest from reference TRBV2 and TRBJ2-3 gives the full variable domain: EPEVTQTPSHQVTQMGQEVILRCVPISNHLYFYWYRQILGQKVEFLVSFYNNEISEKSEIFDDQFSVERPDGSNFTLKIRSTKLEDSAMYFCASRVQGPSTDTQYFGPGTRLTVL.

The J gene is TRBJ2-3, the V gene TRBV6-1, with 7 bases matching TRBD1. Trimming cost V 6 bases and J 4 bases; bases outside gene matches: 10. The CDR3 has 15 amino acids. Germline CDR1 reads MNHNS; CDR2 reads SASEGT. This chain's CDR3 is CASSVDRVLADTQYF. CDR3 nucleotide sequence: TGTGCCAGCAGCGTTGACAGGGTGCTTGCAGATACGCAGTATTTT.

The chain combines TRBV6-5 with TRBJ2-2; D is undetermined. Germline V gene data show CDR1 as MNHEY and CDR2 as SVGAGI. The CDR3 runs 14 residues. The ends were cut back, 8 bases at V and 0 bases at J, with 10 bases in the middle. The CDR3 loop reads CASRPSANTGELFF. The CDR3 nucleotides are TGTGCCAGCCGTCCAAGCGCGAACACCGGGGAGCTGTTTTTT.

This chain links TRBV5-1 with TRBJ2-5; 8 bases are a match to TRBD2. The junction had 0 bases not matched to a gene; V was cut back by 2 bases and J by 0 bases. Germline V gene data show CDR1 as SGHRS and CDR2 as YFSETQ. This CDR3 has 14 residues. CDR3 bases: TGCGCCAGCAGCTTCGGGGGGGACCAAGAGACCCAGTACTTC. This encodes CASSFGGDQETQYF.

The chain couples TRBV28 to TRBJ1-1, with D unclear. The CDR3 runs 14 residues. V was clipped by 2 bases and J by 0 bases, with 7 bases between them. CDR1 is MDHEN, CDR2 SYDVKM, per germline. The CDR3 is CASSLGLMNTEAFF. Here the CDR3 DNA reads TGTGCCAGCAGTTTAGGACTCATGAACACTGAAGCTTTCTTT.

The chain uses TRBV7-3 and TRBJ2-5, with D possibly TRBD2 on 6 matching bases. The V end lost 1 base, the J end lost 5 bases, and 20 bases lay between the germline ends. Germline V gives CDR1 SGHTA, CDR2 FQGTGA. The CDR3 runs 17 residues. The CDR3 protein is CASSLSGGRPGGETQYF. CDR3 sequence (DNA): TGTGCCAGCAGCTTAAGCGGCGGTCGTCCCGGAGGGGAGACCCAGTACTTC.

The V and J genes are TRBV16 and TRBJ1-1, with D maybe TRBD1 (6 bases). This CDR3 is 15 amino acids long. Germline V lookup: CDR1 KGHSY, CDR2 FQNENV. V lost 8 bases, J lost 1 base, and 17 bases lay in between. The CDR3 here is CASSRGEGENTEAFF. CDR3 DNA sequence: TGTGCCAGCTCCCGAGGGGAGGGGGAGAACACTGAAGCTTTCTTT.

This sequence joins TRBV5-1 and TRBJ2-7; 10 bases match TRBD1. Germline V gives CDR1 SGHRS, CDR2 YFSETQ. Losses at the gene ends were 4 bases for V and 5 bases for J; bases not matched to a gene: 6. The CDR3 covers 14 residues. CDR3 bases: TGCGCCAGCAGCAAGACAGGGGGCGCGAACGAGCAGTACTTC. As protein: CASSKTGGANEQYF.

This clone was detected only a few times. This chain joins TRBV5-6 and TRBJ2-7; TRBD2 matches 10 bases. Germline values: CDR1 SGHDT, CDR2 YYEEEE. After removal of 2 bases from V and 6 bases from J, the junction contained 5 bases not matched to a gene. This CDR3 comprises 14 residues. The CDR3 reads CASSFLAGDGEQYF. As DNA, the CDR3 is TGTGCCAGCAGCTTCCTAGCGGGAGACGGCGAGCAGTACTTC. The full variable domain, rest sourced from reference TRBV5-6 and TRBJ2-7, is DAGVTQSPTHLIKTRGQQVTLRCSPKSGHDTVSWYQQALGQGPQFIFQYYEEEERQRGNFPDRFSGHQFPNYSSELNVNALLLGDSALYLCASSFLAGDGEQYFGPGTRLTVT.

The J gene is TRBJ1-6, the V gene TRBV19; no reliable D call. Trimming took 7 bases from V and 0 from J, leaving 10 bases between them. The V gene's germline CDR1 is LNHDA and CDR2 SQIVND (reference sequence). The CDR3 sequence is 15 residues long. The CDR3 region is CASKEGSSYNSPLHF. In nucleotides, the CDR3 is TGTGCCAGTAAGGAGGGAAGCTCCTATAATTCACCCCTCCACTTT.

The chain employs TRBV19 and TRBJ1-4; D is uncertain. The V and J ends lost 6 bases and 2 bases respectively, with 7 bases between them. The CDR3 loop spans 13 amino acids. Germline V CDR1 and CDR2: LNHDA, SQIVND (reference sequence). The CDR3 protein is CASRRGTNEKLFF. In nucleotides, the CDR3 is TGTGCCAGTAGGCGAGGGACTAATGAAAAACTGTTTTTT.

The V call is TRBV2, the J call TRBJ2-7; the D gene is possibly TRBD2 (5 bases). The V gene's germline CDR1 is SNHLY and CDR2 FYNNEI. This CDR3 spans 17 amino acids. Trimming stripped 4 bases from V and 2 bases from J, with 21 bases between. CDR3 in amino acids: CASSAFLGAKSTYEQYF. The CDR3 nucleotides are TGTGCCAGCAGTGCGTTCTTGGGAGCGAAATCAACCTACGAGCAGTACTTC.

The V and J genes are TRBV28 and TRBJ1-5; D is perhaps TRBD1 (5 bases). CDR1 is MDHEN and CDR2 is SYDVKM in the germline V gene. This CDR3 spans 16 amino acids. V lost 5 bases to trimming and J lost 5 bases, with 19 bases between them. The CDR3 here is CASSTPGRGGYQPQHF. The CDR3 bases are TGTGCCAGCAGTACCCCGGGGAGGGGAGGCTATCAGCCCCAGCATTTT.

The rearrangement uses TRBV29-1 and TRBJ1-5; D gene uncertain. This CDR3 is 13 amino acids long. Germline CDR1 and CDR2: SQVTM and ANQGSEA. Trimming removed 4 bases from V and 2 bases from J, with 9 bases in between. CDR3 coding DNA: TGCAGCGTTGTCGTGGCGGGCAATCAGCCCCAGCATTTT. Its translation is CSVVVAGNQPQHF.

The chain recombines TRBV5-1 with TRBJ2-1; 8 bases are a match to TRBD1. The CDR3 is 15 amino acids. Per the germline V gene, CDR1 is SGHRS and CDR2 is YFSETQ. V was clipped by 0 bases and J by 6 bases; unmatched bases: 5. The CDR3 coding sequence is TGCGCCAGCAGCTTGGTTCAGGGGGCTGGCAATGAGCAGTTCTTC. It encodes CASSLVQGAGNEQFF.

V gene TRBV6-6 combines with J gene TRBJ1-1; weak D call: TRBD1 (6 bases). V was trimmed by 5 bases and J by 1 base, leaving 14 bases between them. The CDR3 sequence is 15 residues long. Germline loops: CDR1 MNHNY, CDR2 SVGAGI (reference sequence). CDR3 sequence reads: CASSPKGRGNTEAFF. The CDR3 coding sequence is TGTGCCAGCAGTCCCAAAGGCAGGGGGAACACTGAAGCTTTCTTT.

J is TRBJ1-1 and V is TRBV2; TRBD1 matches at 7 bases. The CDR3 has 15 amino acids. Germline V lookup: CDR1 SNHLY, CDR2 FYNNEI. V lost 7 bases and J lost 2; bases outside the gene matches: 10. The CDR3 nucleotides read TGTGCCAGCACCCGTACAGGGGCACTTAACACTGAAGCTTTCTTT. This encodes CASTRTGALNTEAFF.